The count of the clone carrying this T cell receptor beta chain is one. Its target is not known. The entry originates in a study of OX40 agonist ivuxolimab in advanced cancers. Whole-study context: Ivuxolimab is a fully human IgG2 antibody that activates OX40 (CD134).

Points from the study as a whole: CD4+ and CD8+ blood T cells expanded clonally by week 6 at 0.1 to 3.0 mg/kg.

Per the germline V gene, CDR1 is LGHNA and CDR2 is YSLEER. V shed 2 bases and J shed 1 base, with 9 bases lying between them. This CDR3 contains 14 residues. Libraries were prepared by immunoSEQ multiplex PCR; TCRdb keeps only in-frame clonotypes and omits some of them. This repertoire shows 45,000 or so clones, about 79% found once; its top ten account for roughly 2.6%. The chain links TRBV4-3 to TRBJ2-7; perhaps TRBD2 as D (6 bases). This receptor was obtained from an adult with an advanced solid tumor such as melanoma, head and neck, liver or kidney cancer. This material consisted of CD4+ or CD8+ T cells sorted from blood, taken in a trial of the OX40 agonist ivuxolimab. Here the CDR3 reads CASSQFRESYEQYF. The CDR3 DNA reads as TGCGCCAGCAGCCAATTCCGGGAGTCCTACGAGCAGTACTTC.